These 7 T cell receptor beta chains share one sample of origin, sequenced in a study of CD8+ T cells in alopecia areata. After isolation, RNA underwent reverse transcription to generate cDNA as the sequencing template. Libraries were prepared by immunoSEQ multiplex PCR; TCRdb keeps only in-frame clonotypes and omits some of them. Among over 100,000 clones listed, roughly 50% were seen once. This specimen was CD8+ T cells sorted from blood, taken at week 0. The receptors come from a human donor with alopecia areata.

The V and J genes are TRBV30 and TRBJ1-2; 7 bases are a match to TRBD1. Germline trimming cut 3 bases from V and 1 base from J; bases unmatched to any gene: 11. CDR1 and CDR2 (germline): GTSNPN, SVGIG (reference sequence). CDR3 length: 16 amino acids. CDR3 coding DNA: TGTGCCTGGAGAAGTGACAGGGAAGGGCTTAACTATGGCTACACCTTC. It codes for CAWRSDREGLNYGYTF.

V and J are TRBV9 and TRBJ2-7, with a possible D match to TRBD2 (5 bases). V was pared by 0 bases and J by 2 bases, with 9 bases between. The CDR3 runs to 14 residues. The germline V gene has CDR1 SGDLS and CDR2 YYNGEE. The CDR3 sequence: CASSVGGNTYEQYF. The CDR3 nucleotides are TGTGCCAGCAGCGTAGGAGGGAACACCTACGAGCAGTACTTC. Filled out from reference TRBV9 and TRBJ2-7, the complete variable domain reads DSGVTQTPKHLITATGQRVTLRCSPRSGDLSVYWYQQSLDQGLQFLIQYYNGEERAKGNILERFSAQQFPDLHSELNLSSLELGDSALYFCASSVGGNTYEQYFGPGTRLTVT.

The chain uses TRBV29-1 and TRBJ2-1; 10 bases align to TRBD1. Trimming removed 5 bases from V and 4 bases from J; junction bases left unmatched: 17. Germline values: CDR1 SQVTM, CDR2 ANQGSEA. CDR3 length: 18 residues. CDR3 region: CSVTLWDRGIGDYNEQFF. Written as DNA, the CDR3 is TGCAGCGTTACCTTATGGGACAGGGGTATCGGAGATTACAATGAGCAGTTCTTC.

The chain combines TRBV11-2 with TRBJ2-3; D assignment may be TRBD1 or TRBD2 (5 bases each). CDR1 and CDR2 from the germline V gene are SGHAT and FQNNGV. The CDR3 covers 15 residues. Trimming removed 5 bases from V and 0 bases from J, with 12 bases in between. The CDR3 bases are TGTGCCAGCAGCCTCGGGGCGGAGAGCACAGATACGCAGTATTTT. Translation: CASSLGAESTDTQYF.

This clone was seen more than once but under ten times. V is TRBV29-1 and J is TRBJ2-5; 8 bases are shared with TRBD2. Germline trimming cut 1 base from V and 4 bases from J; bases unmatched to any gene: 5. This CDR3 is built from 14 residues. CDR1 is SQVTM, CDR2 ANQGSEA, per germline. DNA of the CDR3: TGCAGCGTTGAAGGACGGGGGGGCCTAGAGACCCAGTACTTC. It encodes CSVEGRGGLETQYF.

V is TRBV27 and J is TRBJ2-7; the D is unclear. There are 14 residues in the CDR3. Germline values: CDR1 MNHEY, CDR2 SMNVEV (reference sequence). V was trimmed by 3 bases and J by 3 bases, leaving 12 bases between them. CDR3 protein: CASSLSRLYYEQYF. The CDR3 DNA sequence: TGTGCCAGCAGTTTGTCAAGATTATACTACGAGCAGTACTTC.

This clone showed up just a few times. The rearrangement links TRBV27 to TRBJ1-5; D gene uncertain. Germline values: CDR1 MNHEY, CDR2 SMNVEV (reference sequence). The germline V and J ends were trimmed by 3 bases and 2 bases, with 11 bases remaining between them. The CDR3 runs to 15 residues. The CDR3 protein is CASSFGPSGNQPQHF. The CDR3 DNA is TGTGCCAGCAGTTTTGGGCCCTCAGGCAATCAGCCCCAGCATTTT.